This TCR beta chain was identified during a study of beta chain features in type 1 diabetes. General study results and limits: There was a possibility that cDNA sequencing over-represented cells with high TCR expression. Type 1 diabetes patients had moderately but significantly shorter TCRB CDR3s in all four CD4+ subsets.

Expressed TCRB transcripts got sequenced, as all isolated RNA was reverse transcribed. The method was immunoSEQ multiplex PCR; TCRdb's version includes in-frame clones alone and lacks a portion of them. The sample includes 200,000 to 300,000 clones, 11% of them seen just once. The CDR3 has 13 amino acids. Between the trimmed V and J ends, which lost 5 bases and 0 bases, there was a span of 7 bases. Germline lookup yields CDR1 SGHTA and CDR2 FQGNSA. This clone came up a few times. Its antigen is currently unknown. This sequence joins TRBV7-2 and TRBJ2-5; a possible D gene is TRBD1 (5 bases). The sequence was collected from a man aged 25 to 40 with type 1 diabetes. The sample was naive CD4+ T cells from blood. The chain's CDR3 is CASSRQYQETQYF. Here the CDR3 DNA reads TGTGCCAGCAGCCGACAGTACCAAGAGACCCAGTACTTC.